This section outlines one T cell receptor (beta chain) sequence together with its context. The sample originates from a study of blood T cell repertoires in COVID-19. Study information: Samples representing acute and convalescent COVID-19 were sourced from the United States, Italy and Spain.

There are 16 residues in the CDR3. Trimming took 3 bases from V and 4 from J; bases not matched to a gene: 8. The germline CDR1 and CDR2 sequences are LNHNV and YYDKDF (reference sequence). Per the original data handling: Amplification of reference gene primers was used by the study to estimate nucleated cell counts. Only in-frame clones appear in the TCRdb table, and some are missing; sequencing was by immunoSEQ multiplex PCR. The V and J calls and clone size come from that table; D and trimming were worked out from the DNA. The sample consists of tens of thousands of clones, roughly 80% of them appearing once.

The clonotype originates from a man older than 75 with active or convalescent COVID-19. Sequencing was done on a sample of peripheral blood. This sequence joins TRBV15 and TRBJ2-2, with TRBD2 matching 7 bases. The DNA of the CDR3 is TGTGCCACCAGCAGGGGTCTAGGACTAGTCACCGGGGAGCTGTTTTTT. Amino acids: CATSRGLGLVTGELFF.